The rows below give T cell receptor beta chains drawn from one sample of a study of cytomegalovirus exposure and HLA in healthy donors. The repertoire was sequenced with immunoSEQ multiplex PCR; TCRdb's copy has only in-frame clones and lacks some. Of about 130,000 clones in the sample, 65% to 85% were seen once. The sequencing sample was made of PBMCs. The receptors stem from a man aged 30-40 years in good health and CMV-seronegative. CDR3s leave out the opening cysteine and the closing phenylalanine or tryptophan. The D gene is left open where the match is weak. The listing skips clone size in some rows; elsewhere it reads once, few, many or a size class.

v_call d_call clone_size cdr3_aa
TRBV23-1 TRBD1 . ASSPGTGVFYGYT
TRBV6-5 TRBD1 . ASSYQGAGLGNEQF
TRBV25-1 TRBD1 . ASTDRVFRAF
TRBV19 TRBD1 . ASSQTGLGLSGANVLT
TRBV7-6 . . ASSLASTGTYEQY
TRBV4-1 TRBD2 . ASSQAGRTSGLSSYNEQF
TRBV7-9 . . ASSQGQRYEQY
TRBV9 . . ASSGEGVGYT
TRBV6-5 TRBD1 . ASSPDRGPSPLH
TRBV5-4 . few ASSALQEMPNYGYT
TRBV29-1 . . SVGGAGDSTDTQY
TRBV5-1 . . ASSLEGGVSTDTQY
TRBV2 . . ASSDLATGELF
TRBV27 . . ASSPLQALSSYNSPLH
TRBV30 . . AWSASRTAVEQY
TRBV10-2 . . ASIYGGGTEAF